This record concerns one TCR beta chain sequence. The antigen is undetermined. This specimen belongs to a study of PD-L1 blockade in urothelial cancer. The wider study: Men with urothelial cancer arising in the bladder made up most of the 29 patients.

Study-level findings and limits: Durable-benefit patients had greater expansion of tumor-associated blood clones at 3 weeks.

Documented time point: pretreatment peripheral blood. Patients were living with locally advanced or metastatic urothelial carcinoma. Trimming took off 5 bases at V and 2 bases at J, with 12 bases between the two ends. Germline V lookup: CDR1 LNHNV, CDR2 YYDKDF (reference sequence). The CDR3 runs 14 residues. The repertoire was sequenced with immunoSEQ multiplex PCR; TCRdb's copy has only in-frame clones and lacks some. Altogether some 65,000 clones are present, under 90% being singletons, with the ten largest covering 3.2%. The specimen was PBMCs, collected around atezolizumab (anti-PD-L1) treatment. This TCR derives from a man between 65 and 80 years old with urothelial cancer. The V gene is TRBV15, the J gene TRBJ2-5, with a weak D call TRBD1 (5 bases). CDR3 nucleotides: TGTGCCACCAGCTCCTGGGGCCAGCAAGAGACCCAGTACTTC. Amino acids: CATSSWGQQETQYF.